Below, 3 T cell receptor beta chains from the same sample are listed, as sequenced in a study of cytomegalovirus exposure and HLA in healthy donors (dated by TCRdb to about 2017). Library preparation used the immunoSEQ multiplex PCR assay. This immuneACCESS table, as held by TCRdb, lists in-frame sequences with V and J called but not all clones. Of the missing ones, under half trace to an unresolved V gene in checked studies; the others have no known cause. The sample table holds tens of thousands of clones, of which roughly 94% were seen once. The ten largest clones take up roughly 6% of the sample. The sequencing input was PBMCs. These receptors all stem from a woman aged 18-29 years in good health and CMV-seropositive.

The V gene is TRBV6-5, the J gene TRBJ2-1; D perhaps matches TRBD2 (6 bases). This CDR3 has 14 amino acids. Germline CDR1 MNHEY, CDR2 SVGAGI. V lost 2 bases to trimming and J lost 6 bases, with 11 bases between them. CDR3 protein: CASSYGGSGNEQFF. The CDR3 DNA reads as TGTGCCAGCAGTTACGGAGGGTCAGGCAATGAGCAGTTCTTC.

CDR3 DNA: TGTGCCAGCAGCGTATACAGGGAGCAGGCCGAGCAGTACTTC. It encodes CASSVYREQAEQYF. V usage is TRBV7-2 and J usage is TRBJ2-7; tentatively, D is TRBD1 (6 bases). The CDR3 is 14 residues long. Looked up from germline, CDR1 is SGHTA and CDR2 is FQGNSA. Deletions cut 5 bases from V and 6 bases from J, with 17 bases between.

The chain links TRBV5-1 to TRBJ1-1; TRBD1 matches at 9 bases. This CDR3 is built from 15 residues. Per germline, CDR1 SGHRS and CDR2 YFSETQ. V lost 4 bases, J lost 4 bases, and 8 bases stayed unmatched. CDR3 residues: CASSEPTGGLTEAFF. DNA of the CDR3: TGCGCCAGCAGCGAACCGACAGGGGGGCTCACTGAAGCTTTCTTT. The entire variable domain, with the rest obtained from reference TRBV5-1 and TRBJ1-1, is as follows: KAGVTQTPRYLIKTRGQQVTLSCSPISGHRSVSWYQQTPGQGLQFLFEYFSETQRNKGNFPGRFSGRQFSNSRSEMNVSTLELGDSALYLCASSEPTGGLTEAFFGQGTRLTVV.